One and the same sample provided the 8 T cell receptor beta chains below, sequenced in a study of identifying expanded T cells in peripheral blood. Profiled with immunoSEQ multiplex PCR; TCRdb holds only in-frame clones, not every one. The profile covers tens of thousands of clones, with around 90% appearing a single time and 4.5% to 7% taken by the ten largest. The material sequenced was blood. These receptors came from a person aged 18 to 70 in good health.

This clone was counted a single time. The V and J genes are TRBV12-5 and TRBJ1-6; 9 nucleotides agree with TRBD1. Per germline, CDR1 LGHNT and CDR2 FRNRAP. Germline trimming cut 0 bases from V and 2 bases from J; bases unmatched to any gene: 5. This CDR3 is 18 amino acids long. The CDR3 DNA reads TGTGCTAGTGGTTTGGTAGCAACAGGGGGCACCTATAATTCACCCCTCCACTTT. Translating it yields CASGLVATGGTYNSPLHF.

This clone was seen once. The genes are TRBV15 and TRBJ1-2; maybe TRBD1 (6 bases). Trimming took 9 bases from V and 4 from J, leaving 15 bases between them. The CDR3 is made up of 13 amino acids. The germline V gene encodes CDR1 LNHNV and CDR2 YYDKDF (reference sequence). The CDR3 reads CATSEDSSYGYTF. The CDR3 DNA reads TGTGCCACATCGGAGGACAGTAGCTATGGCTACACCTTC. The full variable domain, in which reference TRBV15 and TRBJ1-2 provide the parts outside the CDR3, is DAMVIQNPRYQVTQFGKPVTLSCSQTLNHNVMYWYQQKSSQAPKLLFHYYDKDFNNEADTPDNFQSRRPNTSFCFLDIRSPGLGDTAMYLCATSEDSSYGYTFGSGTRLTVV.

The genes are TRBV4-2 and TRBJ2-2; 16 nucleotides match TRBD2. The V gene's germline CDR1 is LGHNA and CDR2 YNFKEQ. This CDR3 is 16 amino acids long. The J segment lost 5 bases and the V segment lost 5 bases, leaving 2 bases of the junction unmatched. The CDR3 sequence: CASSAGLAGGTGELFF. Written as DNA, the CDR3 is TGTGCCAGCAGCGCGGGACTAGCGGGAGGGACCGGGGAGCTGTTTTTT.

Here the CDR3 reads CASSFGRGGGTEAFF. The CDR3 bases are TGTGCCAGCAGCTTTGGTCGAGGGGGTGGCACTGAAGCTTTCTTT. The chain combines TRBV5-4 with TRBJ1-1; D may be TRBD1 (6 bases). Germline loops: CDR1 SGHNT, CDR2 YYREEE (reference sequence). The CDR3 totals 15 residues. Trimming removed 2 bases at V and 4 bases at J, with 15 bases between.

The CDR3 here is CASSAPQGVNTEAFF. The CDR3 DNA follows: TGTGCCAGCAGCGCCCCGCAGGGAGTGAACACTGAAGCTTTCTTT. This chain joins TRBV13 and TRBJ1-1; the D gene is possibly TRBD1 (5 bases). Trimming pared 5 bases from V and 0 bases from J, leaving 13 bases between. Germline V gene sequence: CDR1 PRHDT, CDR2 FYEKMQ (reference sequence). The CDR3 runs to 15 residues.

This sequence joins TRBV9 and TRBJ2-5; a possible D gene is TRBD2 (7 bases). This CDR3 is built from 15 residues. Per germline, CDR1 SGDLS and CDR2 YYNGEE. Deletions cut 4 bases from V and 4 bases from J, with 17 bases between. The CDR3 DNA reads TGTGCCAGCAGCCCGGAAGGGGGGGGATTAGAGACCCAGTACTTC. Amino acid sequence: CASSPEGGGLETQYF.

The chain joins TRBV19 to TRBJ2-3, with TRBD1 matching 9 bases. The trim removed 4 bases at V and 3 bases at J, leaving 8 bases unmatched. Germline-derived CDR1 and CDR2 are LNHDA and SQIVND (reference sequence). The CDR3 is 16 amino acids. CDR3 region: CASSRGQGIGTDTQYF. The CDR3 region has the DNA TGTGCCAGTAGTAGGGGACAGGGAATTGGGACAGATACGCAGTATTTT.

The J gene is TRBJ1-1, the V gene TRBV6-1, with D maybe TRBD1 (5 bases). V lost 0 bases, J lost 5 bases, and 13 bases lay in between. Looked up from germline, CDR1 is MNHNS and CDR2 is SASEGT. The CDR3 is 15 residues long. In DNA, the CDR3 is TGTGCCAGCAGTGAAGCCGGGGGAGTAGATACTGAAGCTTTCTTT. This codes for CASSEAGGVDTEAFF.